The 32 T cell receptor beta chains listed next were all sequenced from one sample in a study of liver allograft versus peripheral blood T cells. Study in general: Comparisons were made between T cell receptor repertoires found in transplanted livers and those circulating in recipients' peripheral blood.

TCRdb fed the reads into MiXCR, producing one record per CDR3 protein. The sample records over 7,000 distinct CDR3 sequences, about 15% being singletons. The receptors come from a human patient who had a liver transplant. A share of the T cells may be of graft donor origin.

As to this clonotype: This may arise from a read error, as a much more abundant clone is one base away. CDR3: CSARGRGLAGELFF. In nucleotides, the CDR3 is TGCAGTGCTAGAGGGCGGGGGCTCGCCGGGGAGCTGTTTTTT. The chain joins TRBV20-1 to TRBJ2-2; maybe TRBD2 (7 bases). V was trimmed by 1 base and J by 6 bases, leaving 12 bases between them. There are 14 residues in the CDR3. Germline values: CDR1 DFQATT, CDR2 SNEGSKA (reference sequence).

This clonotype was found a few times. This chain links TRBV20-1 with TRBJ2-3; perhaps TRBD2 as D (5 bases). CDR1 is DFQATT and CDR2 is SNEGSKA in the germline V gene (reference sequence). V was cut by 7 bases and J by 3 bases, with 14 bases left in between. CDR3 length: 13 residues. The CDR3 region has the DNA TGCAGTGGGCTAGCTAGTGGAACAGATACGCAGTATTTT. It translates to CSGLASGTDTQYF.

The chain links TRBV30 to TRBJ2-5; a possible D gene is TRBD2 (6 bases). CDR1 is GTSNPN and CDR2 is SVGIG in the germline V gene (reference sequence). This CDR3 is 13 amino acids long. The ends were cut back, 3 bases at V and 7 bases at J, with 15 bases in the middle. The CDR3 nucleotides are TGTGCCTGGAGGCGGGGCGGCGGCGGGACCCAGTACTTC. The encoded protein is CAWRRGGGGTQYF.

This clonotype was counted many times. The J gene is TRBJ2-6, the V gene TRBV19, with D hard to call. V was cut by 3 bases and J by 0 bases, with 3 bases left in between. Germline CDR1 reads LNHDA; CDR2 reads SQIVND (reference sequence). The CDR3 is 14 amino acids. The CDR3 loop is CASSIGSGANVLTF. CDR3 nucleotide sequence: TGTGCCAGTAGTATTGGCTCTGGGGCCAACGTCCTGACTTTC.

The chain has TRBV20-1 and TRBJ2-7; D perhaps matches TRBD1 (5 bases). The germline CDR1 and CDR2 sequences are DFQATT and SNEGSKA (reference sequence). The CDR3 contains 16 residues. Trimming took 5 bases from V and 3 from J, leaving 23 bases between them. The CDR3 sequence: CSAARARAVWIYEQYF. The CDR3 DNA is TGCAGTGCTGCCCGGGCCAGGGCTGTTTGGATCTACGAGCAGTACTTC.

This clonotype came up many times. This chain connects TRBV6-5 to TRBJ2-7; 8 bases map to TRBD1. The CDR3 has 14 amino acids. The V gene's germline CDR1 is MNHEY and CDR2 SVGAGI. Trimming took 7 bases from V and 5 from J; bases not matched to a gene: 10. The CDR3 loop is CASTQTGVGNEQYF. CDR3 coding DNA: TGTGCCAGCACCCAGACAGGGGTTGGGAACGAGCAGTACTTC.

This clonotype is medium-sized by share. V usage is TRBV10-3 and J usage is TRBJ2-7; the D is unclear. Germline V CDR1 and CDR2: ENHRY, SYGVKD. V dropped 6 bases and J dropped 5 bases, with 14 bases sitting between them. The CDR3 spans 13 residues. The CDR3 spells CAIRRDRFDEQYF. CDR3 bases: TGTGCCATCAGACGAGATAGGTTCGACGAGCAGTACTTC.

This chain connects TRBV11-2 to TRBJ2-1; maybe TRBD1 (6 bases). Trimming removed 8 bases at V and 8 bases at J, with 10 bases between. This CDR3 is 11 amino acids long. The germline V gene encodes CDR1 SGHAT and CDR2 FQNNGV. The CDR3 here is CASGHRDEQFF. As DNA, the CDR3 is TGTGCCAGCGGACACAGGGATGAGCAGTTCTTC.

This clonotype has at least ten counts. The gene calls are TRBV20-1 and TRBJ1-3; D is undetermined. Germline CDR1 is DFQATT and CDR2 is SNEGSKA (reference sequence). Trimming removed 5 bases from V and 8 bases from J, with 25 bases in between. The CDR3 is 16 residues long. Here the CDR3 reads CSAWVQESAQSDTIYF. The CDR3 region has the DNA TGCAGTGCTTGGGTCCAGGAATCGGCGCAATCTGACACCATATATTTT.

This clonotype showed up many times. The V gene is TRBV6-1, the J gene TRBJ2-3; 10 nucleotides align to TRBD2. The CDR3 extends over 16 amino acids. Per germline, CDR1 MNHNS and CDR2 SASEGT. After removal of 4 bases from V and 1 base from J, the junction contained 5 bases not matched to a gene. The CDR3 here is CASSVLLAGGTDTQYF. For the CDR3, the DNA is TGTGCCAGCAGTGTACTTCTAGCGGGGGGCACAGATACGCAGTATTTT.

This clonotype is categorized as medium-sized (0.01 to 0.1%). The DNA for the CDR3 is TGTGCCACCAGTGTTACAGGGGGCACAGATACGCAGTATTTT. It is translated as CATSVTGGTDTQYF. The V call is TRBV24-1, the J call TRBJ2-3, with 7 nucleotides matching TRBD1. The V segment lost 5 bases and the J segment 1 base; nucleotides outside the gene matches: 2. In germline, CDR1 is KGHDR, CDR2 SFDVKD. This CDR3 contains 14 residues.

Note on this clonotype: A read error is possible here, since a much larger clone lies one base away. The genes are TRBV19 and TRBJ2-3; TRBD2 matches at 12 bases. V was clipped by 11 bases and J by 6 bases; unmatched bases: 6. The CDR3 consists of 13 residues. Germline values: CDR1 LNHDA, CDR2 SQIVND (reference sequence). The CDR3 region has the DNA TGTGCCGCGACTAGCGGGGGAAGGGATACGCAGTATTTT. Translation: CAATSGGRDTQYF.

This clonotype is classed as medium-sized. The V and J genes are TRBV28 and TRBJ1-2; D gene ambiguous. The germline V gene encodes CDR1 MDHEN and CDR2 SYDVKM. V was pared by 6 bases and J by 3 bases, with 11 bases between. The CDR3 runs to 13 residues. The DNA of the CDR3 is TGTGCCAGCAGCCCTTCGAGGTACTATGGCTACACCTTC. Translation gives CASSPSRYYGYTF.

This clonotype rates as medium-sized. The rearrangement joins TRBV18 to TRBJ2-1; 8 positions match TRBD2. J was trimmed by 6 bases and V by 0 bases; bases with no gene match: 4. The CDR3 contains 15 residues. Germline V gene sequence: CDR1 KGHSH, CDR2 LQKENI. Written as DNA, the CDR3 is TGTGCCAGCTCACCACCTACTAGCGGACCCAATGAGCAGTTCTTC. This encodes CASSPPTSGPNEQFF.

This clonotype was seen only a few times. The genes are TRBV7-9 and TRBJ1-1; D ambiguous. The CDR3 has 13 amino acids. The ends were cut back, 1 base at V and 1 base at J, with 4 bases in the middle. CDR1 and CDR2 (germline): SEHNR, FQNEAQ (reference sequence). CDR3 sequence: CASSLERNTEAFF. For the CDR3, the DNA is TGTGCCAGCAGCTTAGAGCGGAACACTGAAGCTTTCTTT.

This chain uses TRBV18 with TRBJ1-1; D remains unclear. V gave up 3 bases and J gave up 0 bases, with 5 bases separating them. This CDR3 is 13 amino acids long. Germline CDR1 and CDR2: KGHSH and LQKENI. The CDR3 nucleotides read TGTGCCAGCTCACCTCCCTTGAACACTGAAGCTTTCTTT. This gives the protein CASSPPLNTEAFF.

This clonotype was found a few times. This chain joins TRBV6-1 and TRBJ2-7; TRBD1 matches at 9 bases. The CDR3 spans 14 residues. V lost 6 bases, J lost 6 bases, and 9 bases stayed unmatched. The germline V gene has CDR1 MNHNS and CDR2 SASEGT. The CDR3 DNA reads as TGTGCCAGCAGGGCCCGGGACAGGGCCTCCGAGCAGTACTTC. Amino acids: CASRARDRASEQYF.

This clonotype has only a few counts. The V gene is TRBV9, the J gene TRBJ2-1, with 7 bases that match TRBD2. The CDR3 loop spans 16 amino acids. After removal of 0 bases from V and 0 bases from J, the junction contained 3 bases not matched to a gene. CDR1 is SGDLS and CDR2 is YYNGEE in the germline V gene. CDR3 coding DNA: TGTGCCAGCAGCGTAGCGGCTAGCGGCTCCTACAATGAGCAGTTCTTC. It is translated as CASSVAASGSYNEQFF. Full variable domain (remainder filled in from reference TRBV9 and TRBJ2-1): DSGVTQTPKHLITATGQRVTLRCSPRSGDLSVYWYQQSLDQGLQFLIQYYNGEERAKGNILERFSAQQFPDLHSELNLSSLELGDSALYFCASSVAASGSYNEQFFGPGTRLTVL.

This rearrangement joins TRBV7-9 to TRBJ2-7; D gene uncertain. CDR1 and CDR2 (germline): SEHNR, FQNEAQ (reference sequence). The CDR3 covers 13 residues. V was pared by 10 bases and J by 6 bases, with 19 bases between. CDR3 coding DNA: TGTGCCATCCGTCCCGGCTCCGGCAGCGAGCAGTACTTC. Translated: CAIRPGSGSEQYF.

This clonotype qualifies as medium-sized. The rearrangement uses TRBV29-1 and TRBJ2-2; D is tentatively TRBD1 or TRBD2 (6 bases each). In germline, CDR1 is SQVTM, CDR2 ANQGSEA. Deletions cut 6 bases from V and 8 bases from J, with 16 bases between. This CDR3 spans 13 amino acids. CDR3 coding DNA: TGCAGCGTCACGATGGGGGGCGAGGGGGAGCTGTTTTTT. Translation gives CSVTMGGEGELFF.

The chain employs TRBV6-2 or TRBV6-3 and TRBJ1-1, with D perhaps matching TRBD1 (6 bases). This CDR3 has 13 residues. V lost 6 bases to trimming and J lost 8 bases, with 16 bases between them. In germline, CDR1 is MNHEY, CDR2 SVGEGT. The CDR3 loop reads CASRTSTGIEAFF. The CDR3 coding sequence is TGTGCCAGCAGAACCTCAACAGGGATCGAAGCTTTCTTT.

The V call is TRBV7-4, the J call TRBJ2-7; a possible D gene is TRBD1 (6 bases). Germline CDR1 is SGHVT and CDR2 is SQSDAQ. The germline V and J ends were trimmed by 5 bases and 5 bases, with 16 bases remaining between them. This CDR3 region has 14 residues. CDR3 nucleotide sequence: TGTGCCAGCAGCAGGACAGAATTTCACCACGAGCAGTACTTC. Residues: CASSRTEFHHEQYF.

The V and J genes are TRBV3-1 and TRBJ2-7; D is unclear. The CDR3 contains 14 residues. V gave up 3 bases and J gave up 1 base, with 10 bases separating them. The germline gives CDR1 LGHDT, CDR2 YNNKEL (reference sequence). The CDR3 reads CASSHKQGSYEQYF. DNA for the CDR3: TGTGCCAGCAGCCACAAACAAGGGTCCTACGAGCAGTACTTC.

Judged by abundance, this clonotype is medium-sized. For the CDR3, the DNA is TGTGCCAGCTCATCGGGACCTGGAAACACCATATATTTT. Its protein is CASSSGPGNTIYF. The gene calls are TRBV18 and TRBJ1-3, with a tentative D call TRBD1 (5 bases). The CDR3 length is 13 residues. V lost 5 bases to trimming and J lost 2 bases, with 7 bases between them. The V gene's germline CDR1 is KGHSH and CDR2 LQKENI.

This clonotype was observed many times. This chain uses TRBV12-3 or TRBV12-4 with TRBJ2-1, with 11 bases aligning to TRBD2. V was pared by 6 bases and J by 4 bases, with 5 bases of the junction left unmatched. The CDR3 covers 15 residues. The DNA for the CDR3 is TGTGCCAGCAGCCCGGGACTAGCGGCGTACAATGAGCAGTTCTTC. This gives the protein CASSPGLAAYNEQFF.

CDR3 bases: TGTGCCATACCGCAGTCCCGGGACAGGGGGCGATGGAACACCGGGGAGCTGTTTTTT. Translation: CAIPQSRDRGRWNTGELFF. The J gene is TRBJ2-2, the V gene TRBV9; TRBD1 agrees at 12 bases. J gave up 1 base and V 9 bases, and 16 bases lay outside the gene matches. Germline CDR1 SGDLS, CDR2 YYNGEE. The CDR3 has 19 amino acids. Drawing the rest from reference TRBV9 and TRBJ2-2, the complete variable domain is DSGVTQTPKHLITATGQRVTLRCSPRSGDLSVYWYQQSLDQGLQFLIQYYNGEERAKGNILERFSAQQFPDLHSELNLSSLELGDSALYFCAIPQSRDRGRWNTGELFFGEGSRLTVL.

This clonotype turned up a few times. The rearrangement links TRBV7-3 to TRBJ2-5; D not certain. This CDR3 spans 13 amino acids. V lost 0 bases and J lost 0, with 2 bases in between. Germline CDR1 and CDR2: SGHTA and FQGTGA. In nucleotides, the CDR3 is TGTGCCAGCAGCTTAACGGACCAAGAGACCCAGTACTTC. Translation: CASSLTDQETQYF.

In its sample, this clonotype ranks as medium-sized. The CDR3 nucleotides read TGTGCCTGCCTCGGAGGGAGCGGCCTCAATGAGCAGTTCTTC. It yields the protein CACLGGSGLNEQFF. The rearrangement uses TRBV30 and TRBJ2-1, with D tentatively TRBD2 (6 bases). Germline loops: CDR1 GTSNPN, CDR2 SVGIG (reference sequence). The V end was cut by 6 bases, the J end by 6 bases, with 18 bases between. This CDR3 is 14 amino acids long. Using reference TRBV30 and TRBJ2-1 for the parts outside the CDR3, the full variable domain is SQTIHQWPATLVQPVGSPLSLECTVEGTSNPNLYWYRQAAGRGLQLLFYSVGIGQISSEVPQNLSASRPQDRQFILSSKKLLLSDSGFYLCACLGGSGLNEQFFGPGTRLTVL.

This clonotype is judged medium-sized. This sequence joins TRBV29-1 and TRBJ1-4; D gene ambiguous. There are 14 residues in the CDR3. Germline CDR1 is SQVTM and CDR2 is ANQGSEA. The ends were cut back, 4 bases at V and 3 bases at J, with 12 bases in the middle. CDR3 sequence: CSVVQEASNEKLFF. The DNA for the CDR3 is TGCAGCGTTGTGCAGGAGGCCTCTAATGAAAAACTGTTTTTT.

The chain employs TRBV2 and TRBJ2-2, with D possibly matching TRBD2 (5 bases). CDR1 and CDR2 from the germline V gene are SNHLY and FYNNEI. Trimming removed 1 base from V and 1 base from J, with 10 bases in between. This CDR3 region has 16 residues. The CDR3 coding sequence is TGTGCCAGCAGTGAAGTAGGCGGACTGAACACCGGGGAGCTGTTTTTT. It is translated as CASSEVGGLNTGELFF. The variable domain in full, completed from reference TRBV2 and TRBJ2-2, reads EPEVTQTPSHQVTQMGQEVILRCVPISNHLYFYWYRQILGQKVEFLVSFYNNEISEKSEIFDDQFSVERPDGSNFTLKIRSTKLEDSAMYFCASSEVGGLNTGELFFGEGSRLTVL.

About this clonotype: This may arise from a read error, as a much more abundant clone is one base away. The chain is built from TRBV28 and TRBJ1-2; D is undetermined. The V end lost 6 bases, the J end lost 0 bases, and 14 bases lay between the germline ends. CDR3 size: 15 residues. Germline values: CDR1 MDHEN, CDR2 SYDVKM. CDR3 sequence: CASRTDGNANYGYTF. The CDR3 DNA sequence: TGTGCCAGCAGGACGGACGGGAATGCTAACTATGGCTACACCTTC.

This clonotype has just a few counts. The chain is built from TRBV12-3 or TRBV12-4 and TRBJ2-3; a weak D match, TRBD2 (6 bases). Trimming stripped 5 bases from V and 8 bases from J, with 17 bases between. The CDR3 is 14 residues long. The CDR3 here is CASSTRDSFGTQYF. DNA of the CDR3: TGTGCCAGCAGTACCCGGGACTCCTTTGGTACGCAGTATTTT.